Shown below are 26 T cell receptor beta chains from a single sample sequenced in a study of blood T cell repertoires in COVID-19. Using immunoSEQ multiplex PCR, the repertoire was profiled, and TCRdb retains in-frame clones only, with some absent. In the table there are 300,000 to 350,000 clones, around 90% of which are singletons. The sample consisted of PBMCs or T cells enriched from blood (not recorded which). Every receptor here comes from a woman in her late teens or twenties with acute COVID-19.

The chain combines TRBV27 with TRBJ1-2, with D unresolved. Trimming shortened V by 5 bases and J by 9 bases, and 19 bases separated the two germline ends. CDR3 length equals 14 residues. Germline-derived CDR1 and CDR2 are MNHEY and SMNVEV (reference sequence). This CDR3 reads CASSVIRDTISYTF. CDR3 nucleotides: TGTGCCAGCAGTGTCATCCGGGATACTATTAGCTACACCTTC.

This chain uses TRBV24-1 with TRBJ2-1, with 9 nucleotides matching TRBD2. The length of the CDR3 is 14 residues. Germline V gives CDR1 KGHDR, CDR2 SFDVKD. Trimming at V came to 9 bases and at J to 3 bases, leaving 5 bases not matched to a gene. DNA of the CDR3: TGTGCCACCGGGCCAGCGGGAGGCTACAATGAGCAGTTCTTC. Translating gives CATGPAGGYNEQFF.

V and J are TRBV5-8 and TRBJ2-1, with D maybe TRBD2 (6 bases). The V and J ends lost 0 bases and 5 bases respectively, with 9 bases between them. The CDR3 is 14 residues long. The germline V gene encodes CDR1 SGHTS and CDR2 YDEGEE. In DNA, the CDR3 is TGTGCCAGCAGCTTGGGAGGAGGGGACAATGAGCAGTTCTTC. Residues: CASSLGGGDNEQFF.

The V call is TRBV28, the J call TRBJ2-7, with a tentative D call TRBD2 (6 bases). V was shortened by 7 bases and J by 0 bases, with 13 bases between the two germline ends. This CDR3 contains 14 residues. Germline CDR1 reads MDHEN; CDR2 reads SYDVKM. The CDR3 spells CASTRETASYEQYF. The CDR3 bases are TGTGCCAGCACCCGGGAGACAGCCTCCTACGAGCAGTACTTC.

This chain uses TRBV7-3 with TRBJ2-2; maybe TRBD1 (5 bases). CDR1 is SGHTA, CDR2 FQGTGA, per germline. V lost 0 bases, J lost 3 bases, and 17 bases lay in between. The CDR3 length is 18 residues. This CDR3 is CASSLTGQILGDTGELFF. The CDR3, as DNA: TGTGCCAGCAGCTTAACGGGGCAAATATTAGGGGACACCGGGGAGCTGTTTTTT. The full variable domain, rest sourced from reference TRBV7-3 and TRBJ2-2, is GAGVSQTPSNKVTEKGKYVELRCDPISGHTALYWYRQSLGQGPEFLIYFQGTGAADDSGLPNDRFFAVRPEGSVSTLKIQRTERGDSAVYLCASSLTGQILGDTGELFFGEGSRLTVL.

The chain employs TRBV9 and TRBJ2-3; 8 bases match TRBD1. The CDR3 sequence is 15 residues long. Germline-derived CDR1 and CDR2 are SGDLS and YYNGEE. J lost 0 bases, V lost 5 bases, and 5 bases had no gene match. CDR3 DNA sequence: TGTGCCAGCAGGGGGACAGGAGCTAGCACAGATACGCAGTATTTT. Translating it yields CASRGTGASTDTQYF.

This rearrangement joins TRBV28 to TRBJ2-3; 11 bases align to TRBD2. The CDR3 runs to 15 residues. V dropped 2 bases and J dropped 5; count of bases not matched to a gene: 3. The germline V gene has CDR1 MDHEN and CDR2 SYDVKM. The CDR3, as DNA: TGTGCCAGCAGTTTAGTAGCGGGAGGGGGAGATACGCAGTATTTT. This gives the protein CASSLVAGGGDTQYF.

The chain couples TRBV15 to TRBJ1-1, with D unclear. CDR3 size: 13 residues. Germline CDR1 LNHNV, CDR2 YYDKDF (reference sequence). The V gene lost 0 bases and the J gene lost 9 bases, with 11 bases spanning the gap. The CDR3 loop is CATSRDQQPKAFF. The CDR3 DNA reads TGTGCCACCAGCAGAGATCAACAGCCAAAAGCTTTCTTT.

The CDR3 nucleotides are TGTGCCAGCAGTAGAACTAGCGGATACAATGAGCAGTTCTTC. Protein product: CASSRTSGYNEQFF. The chain has TRBV6-5 and TRBJ2-1, with TRBD2 matching over 8 bases. The CDR3 sequence is 14 residues long. Trimming cost V 5 bases and J 4 bases; bases outside gene matches: 4. CDR1 is MNHEY and CDR2 is SVGAGI in the germline V gene.

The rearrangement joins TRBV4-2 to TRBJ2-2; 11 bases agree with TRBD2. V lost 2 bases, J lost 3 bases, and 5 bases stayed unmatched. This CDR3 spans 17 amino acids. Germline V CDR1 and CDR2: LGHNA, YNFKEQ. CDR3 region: CASSQPQGLADTGELFF. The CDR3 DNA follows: TGTGCCAGCAGCCAACCCCAGGGACTAGCGGACACCGGGGAGCTGTTTTTT.

CDR3: CASSSGQGYNSPLHF. The CDR3 DNA follows: TGTGCCAGCAGTTCCGGACAGGGCTATAATTCACCCCTCCACTTT. The chain uses TRBV6-5 and TRBJ1-6; 8 bases are a match to TRBD1. V dropped 4 bases and J dropped 3; count of bases not matched to a gene: 2. Looked up from germline, CDR1 is MNHEY and CDR2 is SVGAGI. The CDR3 consists of 15 residues.

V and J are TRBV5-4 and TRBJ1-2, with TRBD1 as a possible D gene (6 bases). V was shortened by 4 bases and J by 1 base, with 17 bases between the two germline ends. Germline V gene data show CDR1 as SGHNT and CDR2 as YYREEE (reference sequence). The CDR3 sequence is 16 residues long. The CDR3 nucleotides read TGTGCCAGCAGCCCTGACGGGGGGGCGCTTAACTATGGCTACACCTTC. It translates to CASSPDGGALNYGYTF. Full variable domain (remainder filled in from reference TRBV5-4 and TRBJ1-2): ETGVTQSPTHLIKTRGQQVTLRCSSQSGHNTVSWYQQALGQGPQFIFQYYREEENGRGNFPPRFSGLQFPNYSSELNVNALELDDSALYLCASSPDGGALNYGYTFGSGTRLTVV.

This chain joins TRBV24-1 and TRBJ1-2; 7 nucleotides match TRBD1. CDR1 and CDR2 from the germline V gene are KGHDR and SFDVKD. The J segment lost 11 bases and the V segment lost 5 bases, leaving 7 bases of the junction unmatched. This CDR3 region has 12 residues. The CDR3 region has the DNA TGTGCCACCAGTGCTGAGGACAGGAAGTACACCTTC. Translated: CATSAEDRKYTF.

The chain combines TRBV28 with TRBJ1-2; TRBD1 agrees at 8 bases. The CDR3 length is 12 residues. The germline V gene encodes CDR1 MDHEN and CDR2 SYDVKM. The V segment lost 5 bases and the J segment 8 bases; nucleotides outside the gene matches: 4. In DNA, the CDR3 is TGTGCCAGCAGTCCGGACAGGGTCGGCTACACCTTC. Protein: CASSPDRVGYTF.

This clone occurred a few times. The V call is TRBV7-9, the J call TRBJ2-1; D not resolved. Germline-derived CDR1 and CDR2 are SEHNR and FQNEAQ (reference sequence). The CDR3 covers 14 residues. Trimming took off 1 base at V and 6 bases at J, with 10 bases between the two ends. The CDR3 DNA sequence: TGTGCCAGCAGCTTAGAAGGCCGCGGCAATGAGCAGTTCTTC. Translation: CASSLEGRGNEQFF.

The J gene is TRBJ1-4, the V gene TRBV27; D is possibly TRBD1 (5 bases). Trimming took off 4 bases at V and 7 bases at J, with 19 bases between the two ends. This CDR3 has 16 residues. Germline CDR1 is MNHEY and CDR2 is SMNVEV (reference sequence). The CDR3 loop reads CASSSLGEGRVEKLFF. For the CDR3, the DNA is TGTGCCAGCAGTTCCCTAGGGGAGGGGCGGGTTGAAAAACTGTTTTTT.

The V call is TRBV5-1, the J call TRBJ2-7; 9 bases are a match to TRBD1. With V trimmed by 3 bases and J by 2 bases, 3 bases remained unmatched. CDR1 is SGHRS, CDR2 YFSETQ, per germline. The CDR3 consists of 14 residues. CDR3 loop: CASSSGQGPYEQYF. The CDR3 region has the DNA TGCGCCAGCAGCTCGGGACAGGGCCCCTACGAGCAGTACTTC.

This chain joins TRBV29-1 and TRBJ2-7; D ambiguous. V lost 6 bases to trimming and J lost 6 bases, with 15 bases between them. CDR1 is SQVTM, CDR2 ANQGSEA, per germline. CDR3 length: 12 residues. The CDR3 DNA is TGCAGCGTAACAGACACCTCCCGCGAGCAGTACTTC. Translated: CSVTDTSREQYF.

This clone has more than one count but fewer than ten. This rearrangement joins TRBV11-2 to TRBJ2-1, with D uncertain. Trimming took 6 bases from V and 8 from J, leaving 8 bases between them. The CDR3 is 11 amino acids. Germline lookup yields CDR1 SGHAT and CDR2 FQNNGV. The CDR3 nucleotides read TGTGCCAGCAGTTTTAGCTATGAGCAGTTCTTC. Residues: CASSFSYEQFF.

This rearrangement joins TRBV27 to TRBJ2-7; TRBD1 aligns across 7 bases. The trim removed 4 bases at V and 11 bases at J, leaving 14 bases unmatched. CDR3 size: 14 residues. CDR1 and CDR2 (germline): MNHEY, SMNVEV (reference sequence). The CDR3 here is CASSSHSTGKGEYF. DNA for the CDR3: TGTGCCAGCAGTTCACACTCGACAGGGAAGGGGGAGTACTTC.

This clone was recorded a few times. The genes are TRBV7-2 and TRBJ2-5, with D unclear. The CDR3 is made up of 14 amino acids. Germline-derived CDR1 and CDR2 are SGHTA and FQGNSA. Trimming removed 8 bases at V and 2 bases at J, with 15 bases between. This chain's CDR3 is CASSLQANQETQYF. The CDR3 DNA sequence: TGTGCCAGCTCCCTCCAAGCGAATCAAGAGACCCAGTACTTC.

CDR3 in DNA: TGTGCCAGCAGTTTAAGAGCGGGAGATCGCACCGGGGAGCTGTTTTTT. It is translated as CASSLRAGDRTGELFF. This chain connects TRBV27 to TRBJ2-2; 8 bases are shared with TRBD2. There are 16 residues in the CDR3. V gave up 2 bases and J gave up 4 bases; unmatched junction bases: 6. From germline, CDR1 is MNHEY and CDR2 SMNVEV (reference sequence).

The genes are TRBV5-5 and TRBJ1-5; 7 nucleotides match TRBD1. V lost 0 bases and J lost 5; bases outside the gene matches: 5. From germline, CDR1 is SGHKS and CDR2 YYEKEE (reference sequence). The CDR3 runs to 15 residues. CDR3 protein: CASSLARDRDQPQHF. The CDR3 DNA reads TGTGCCAGCAGCTTGGCCCGGGACAGAGATCAGCCCCAGCATTTT.

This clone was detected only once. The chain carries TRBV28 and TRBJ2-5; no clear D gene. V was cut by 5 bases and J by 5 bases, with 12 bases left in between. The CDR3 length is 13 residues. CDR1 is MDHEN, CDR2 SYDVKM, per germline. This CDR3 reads CASSPSEQETQYF. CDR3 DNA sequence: TGTGCCAGCAGTCCATCAGAACAGGAGACCCAGTACTTC.

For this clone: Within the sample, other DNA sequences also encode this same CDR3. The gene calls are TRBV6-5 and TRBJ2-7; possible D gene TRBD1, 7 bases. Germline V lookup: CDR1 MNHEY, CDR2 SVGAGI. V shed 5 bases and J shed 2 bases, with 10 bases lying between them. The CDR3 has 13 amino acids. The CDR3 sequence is CASSPRGAYEQYF. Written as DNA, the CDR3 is TGTGCCAGCAGTCCCAGGGGGGCCTACGAGCAGTACTTC.

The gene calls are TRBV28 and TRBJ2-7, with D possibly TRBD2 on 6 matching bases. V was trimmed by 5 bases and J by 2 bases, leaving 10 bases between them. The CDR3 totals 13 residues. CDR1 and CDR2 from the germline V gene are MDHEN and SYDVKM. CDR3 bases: TGTGCCAGCAGTCTAGCGTTAACCTACGAGCAGTACTTC. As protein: CASSLALTYEQYF. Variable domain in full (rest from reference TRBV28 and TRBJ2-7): DVKVTQSSRYLVKRTGEKVFLECVQDMDHENMFWYRQDPGLGLRLIYFSYDVKMKEKGDIPEGYSVSREKKERFSLILESASTNQTSMYLCASSLALTYEQYFGPGTRLTVT.